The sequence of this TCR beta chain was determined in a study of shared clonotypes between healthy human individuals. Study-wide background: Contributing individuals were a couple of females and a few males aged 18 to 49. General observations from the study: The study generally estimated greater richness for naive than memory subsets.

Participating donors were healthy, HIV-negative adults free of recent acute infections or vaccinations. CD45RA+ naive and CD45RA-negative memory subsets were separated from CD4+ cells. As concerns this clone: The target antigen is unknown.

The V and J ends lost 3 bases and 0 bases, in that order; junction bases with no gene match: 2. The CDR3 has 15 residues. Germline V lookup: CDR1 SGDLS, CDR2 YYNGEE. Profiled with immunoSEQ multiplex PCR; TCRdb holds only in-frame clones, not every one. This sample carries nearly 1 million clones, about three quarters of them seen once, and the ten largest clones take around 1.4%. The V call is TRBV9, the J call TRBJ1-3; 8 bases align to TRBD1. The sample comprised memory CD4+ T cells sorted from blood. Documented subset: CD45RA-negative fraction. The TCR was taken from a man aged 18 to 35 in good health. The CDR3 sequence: CASSGDRPSGNTIYF. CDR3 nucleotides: TGTGCCAGCAGCGGGGACAGGCCCTCTGGAAACACCATATATTTT.